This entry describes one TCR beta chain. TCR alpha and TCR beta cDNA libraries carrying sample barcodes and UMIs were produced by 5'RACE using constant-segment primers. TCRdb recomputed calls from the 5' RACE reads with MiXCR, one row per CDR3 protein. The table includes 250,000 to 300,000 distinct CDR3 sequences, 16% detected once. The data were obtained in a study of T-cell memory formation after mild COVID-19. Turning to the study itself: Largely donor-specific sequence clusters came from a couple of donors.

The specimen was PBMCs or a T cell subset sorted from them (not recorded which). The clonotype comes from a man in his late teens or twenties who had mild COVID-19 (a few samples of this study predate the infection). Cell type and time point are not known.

The CDR3 nucleotides are TGTGCCACCAGTGATATGACGGGCACCGGGGAGCTGTTTTTT. Amino acid sequence: CATSDMTGTGELFF. V and J are TRBV24-1 and TRBJ2-2, with D unclear. The ends were cut back, 3 bases at V and 4 bases at J, with 8 bases in the middle. CDR3 size: 14 residues. From germline, CDR1 is KGHDR and CDR2 SFDVKD.